Each of the 30 T cell receptor beta chains below was sequenced from the same sample in a study of blood T cell repertoires in COVID-19. Sequencing was performed with immunoSEQ multiplex PCR; in TCRdb, only in-frame clones are kept and a portion is missing. The repertoire holds 150,000 to 200,000 clones, 70% to 90% seen once, with roughly 7% in the top ten. Sequenced material: peripheral blood. Receptors originate from an elderly woman in a cohort sampled during active or convalescent COVID-19.

This chain connects TRBV12-3 or TRBV12-4 to TRBJ1-1; the D gene is possibly TRBD1 (6 bases). This CDR3 comprises 13 residues. The ends were cut back, 7 bases at V and 8 bases at J, with 17 bases in the middle. In nucleotides, the CDR3 is TGTGCCAGCAACCCATCAACAGGGACCGAAGCTTTCTTT. Its translation is CASNPSTGTEAFF.

This chain joins TRBV4-3 and TRBJ2-1; the D gene is possibly TRBD2 (6 bases). Germline V gene lookup returns CDR1 LGHNA and CDR2 YSLEER. There are 18 residues in the CDR3. V lost 0 bases and J 0 bases, leaving 15 bases between the germline ends. The chain's CDR3 is CASSQDSAGPSSYNEQFF. CDR3 sequence (DNA): TGCGCCAGCAGCCAAGACTCCGCGGGGCCCAGCTCCTACAATGAGCAGTTCTTC.

The chain is built from TRBV6-2 or TRBV6-3 and TRBJ1-1; D might be TRBD1 (5 bases). Germline V CDR1 and CDR2: MNHEY, SVGEGT. Between the trimmed V and J ends, which lost 7 bases and 1 base, there was a span of 13 bases. The CDR3 runs to 14 residues. The CDR3 DNA reads as TGTGCCAGCACCTACTCCACAGGGAACACTGAAGCTTTCTTT. It codes for CASTYSTGNTEAFF.

The chain joins TRBV29-1 to TRBJ1-2; D perhaps matches TRBD1 (6 bases). CDR1 and CDR2 (germline): SQVTM, ANQGSEA. CDR3 length: 16 residues. V was pared by 0 bases and J by 4 bases, with 18 bases between. CDR3 sequence reads: CSVEDRGRGNSYGYTF. CDR3 sequence (DNA): TGCAGCGTTGAAGATCGGGGCAGGGGTAACAGCTATGGCTACACCTTC.

The rearrangement uses TRBV18 and TRBJ2-2; 7 positions agree with TRBD2. V gave up 5 bases and J gave up 3 bases; unmatched junction bases: 9. There are 16 residues in the CDR3. Germline assignment: CDR1 KGHSH and CDR2 LQKENI. The CDR3 is CASSGGGSRDTGELFF. DNA for the CDR3: TGTGCCAGCTCAGGCGGGGGAAGCCGGGACACCGGGGAGCTGTTTTTT.

The chain couples TRBV5-4 to TRBJ1-1; 9 bases align to TRBD1. V dropped 3 bases and J dropped 3; count of bases not matched to a gene: 15. Germline V lookup: CDR1 SGHNT, CDR2 YYREEE (reference sequence). The CDR3 spans 18 residues. The CDR3 coding sequence is TGTGCCAGCAGCTGGGGACAGGGAACTAACAGCTTCGACACTGAAGCTTTCTTT. Translating it yields CASSWGQGTNSFDTEAFF. The whole variable domain, remainder taken from reference TRBV5-4 and TRBJ1-1, is ETGVTQSPTHLIKTRGQQVTLRCSSQSGHNTVSWYQQALGQGPQFIFQYYREEENGRGNFPPRFSGLQFPNYSSELNVNALELDDSALYLCASSWGQGTNSFDTEAFFGQGTRLTVV.

V gene TRBV7-9 combines with J gene TRBJ2-7; TRBD1 is a possible D gene (6 bases). Germline-derived CDR1 and CDR2 are SEHNR and FQNEAQ (reference sequence). CDR3 size: 17 residues. V lost 8 bases, J lost 1 base, and 24 bases lay in between. DNA of the CDR3: TGTGCCAGCGGACAACGAATTGGGACAAAAAGATCCTACGAGCAGTACTTC. Translating it yields CASGQRIGTKRSYEQYF.

This sequence joins TRBV6-5 and TRBJ2-5; 8 nucleotides line up with TRBD1. Germline CDR1 reads MNHEY; CDR2 reads SVGAGI. Losses at the gene ends were 2 bases for V and 4 bases for J; bases not matched to a gene: 6. The CDR3 loop spans 15 amino acids. In DNA, the CDR3 is TGTGCCAGCAGTTACGGCAGGGGGCTATCAGAGACCCAGTACTTC. This encodes CASSYGRGLSETQYF.

The chain carries TRBV5-8 and TRBJ1-6; D gene ambiguous. CDR1 and CDR2 (germline): SGHTS, YDEGEE. Between the trimmed V and J ends, which lost 3 bases and 9 bases, there was a span of 10 bases. The CDR3 consists of 13 residues. CDR3: CASSSTIVSPLHF. As DNA, the CDR3 is TGTGCCAGCAGCTCAACGATAGTTTCACCCCTCCACTTT.

The chain recombines TRBV11-2 with TRBJ2-3, with D maybe TRBD2 (7 bases). The CDR3 loop spans 16 amino acids. With 5 bases removed from V and 1 base from J, the gap between germline ends came to 16 bases. The germline V gene encodes CDR1 SGHAT and CDR2 FQNNGV. The CDR3 is CASSPSPRGRTDTQYF. CDR3 DNA: TGTGCCAGCAGCCCATCCCCGCGGGGGCGCACAGATACGCAGTATTTT.

This clone was seen a single time. The genes are TRBV5-8 and TRBJ1-4, with unresolved D. V was clipped by 4 bases and J by 4 bases, with 11 bases between them. Germline values: CDR1 SGHTS, CDR2 YDEGEE. This CDR3 spans 14 amino acids. CDR3 in amino acids: CASSPGRGNEKLFF. DNA of the CDR3: TGTGCCAGCAGCCCCGGACGGGGTAATGAAAAACTGTTTTTT.

The chain couples TRBV4-3 to TRBJ2-3; TRBD2 might be the D (6 bases). This CDR3 comprises 16 residues. CDR1 is LGHNA and CDR2 is YSLEER in the germline V gene. V dropped 3 bases and J dropped 0 bases, with 13 bases sitting between them. The CDR3 loop reads CASSQNPGLSTDTQYF. The CDR3 DNA follows: TGCGCCAGCAGCCAGAACCCGGGACTTAGCACAGATACGCAGTATTTT.

The V gene is TRBV7-9, the J gene TRBJ1-2; 7 bases match TRBD1. CDR3 length: 15 residues. Unmatched junction bases numbered 6, after V lost 1 base and J lost 4 bases. Germline V gene lookup returns CDR1 SEHNR and CDR2 FQNEAQ (reference sequence). The CDR3 DNA follows: TGTGCCAGCAGCTTAGACAGGGGAGTACTCTATGGCTACACCTTC. It yields the protein CASSLDRGVLYGYTF.

This clone was recorded only once. This chain joins TRBV24-1 and TRBJ1-2; no definite D call. The CDR3 is made up of 15 amino acids. CDR1 KGHDR and CDR2 SFDVKD come from the germline V gene. V dropped 12 bases and J dropped 1 base, with 20 bases sitting between them. CDR3 amino acids: CASFPEVPHNYGYTF. In nucleotides, the CDR3 is TGTGCCTCGTTTCCGGAGGTGCCCCATAACTATGGCTACACCTTC.

This clone came up once. This chain uses TRBV9 with TRBJ1-2; weak D call: TRBD1 (5 bases). This CDR3 comprises 15 residues. Germline V gene sequence: CDR1 SGDLS, CDR2 YYNGEE. V lost 4 bases to trimming and J lost 0 bases, with 13 bases between them. DNA for the CDR3: TGTGCCAGCAGCAAGAACCCGGGGGCTAACTATGGCTACACCTTC. Protein product: CASSKNPGANYGYTF.

The rearrangement uses TRBV10-1 and TRBJ2-7; 11 bases line up with TRBD2. The CDR3 runs to 14 residues. Germline assignment: CDR1 WNHNN and CDR2 SYGVQD (reference sequence). V lost 10 bases, J lost 2 bases, and 7 bases stayed unmatched. The CDR3 reads CATSTSGRPYEQYV. In nucleotides, the CDR3 is TGCGCCACCTCTACTAGCGGGAGACCCTACGAGCAGTACGTC.

The chain employs TRBV30 and TRBJ1-6, with D perhaps TRBD1 (5 bases). The CDR3 extends over 15 amino acids. Germline loops: CDR1 GTSNPN, CDR2 SVGIG (reference sequence). V lost 3 bases, J lost 0 bases, and 9 bases lay in between. The CDR3, as DNA: TGTGCCTGGAGGGGGGGGAGCTCCTATAATTCACCCCTCCACTTT. It encodes CAWRGGSSYNSPLHF. Drawing the rest from reference TRBV30 and TRBJ1-6, the complete variable domain is SQTIHQWPATLVQPVGSPLSLECTVEGTSNPNLYWYRQAAGRGLQLLFYSVGIGQISSEVPQNLSASRPQDRQFILSSKKLLLSDSGFYLCAWRGGSSYNSPLHFGNGTRLTVT.

Concerning this clone itself: Other nucleotide sequences from this sample produce the same CDR3. The chain joins TRBV28 to TRBJ1-2; 10 positions agree with TRBD1. CDR1 and CDR2 from the germline V gene are MDHEN and SYDVKM. Germline trimming cut 3 bases from V and 2 bases from J; bases unmatched to any gene: 0. CDR3 length: 14 residues. The CDR3 coding sequence is TGTGCCAGCAGTTTGGGACAGGGGAACTATGGCTACACCTTC. Its translation is CASSLGQGNYGYTF.

The rearrangement uses TRBV6-5 and TRBJ2-1; 9 nucleotides line up with TRBD2. Per the germline V gene, CDR1 is MNHEY and CDR2 is SVGAGI. Losses at the gene ends were 0 bases for V and 10 bases for J; bases not matched to a gene: 7. This CDR3 has 15 residues. The CDR3 here is CASSYSPRGGNEQFF. The CDR3 DNA reads TGTGCCAGCAGTTACTCCCCGCGGGGGGGCAACGAGCAGTTCTTC.

The rearrangement links TRBV6-1 to TRBJ2-5, with 7 nucleotides matching TRBD2. Germline CDR1 is MNHNS and CDR2 is SASEGT. The CDR3 loop spans 14 amino acids. Germline trimming cut 2 bases from V and 5 bases from J; bases unmatched to any gene: 5. The CDR3 DNA is TGTGCCAGCAGTGAATCCGGGGGGTGGGAGACCCAGTACTTC. It translates to CASSESGGWETQYF.

Ten or more counts support this clone. This sequence joins TRBV6-2 or TRBV6-3 and TRBJ1-1; D may be TRBD1 (5 bases). Per germline, CDR1 MNHEY and CDR2 SVGEGT. Trimming took off 2 bases at V and 11 bases at J, with 27 bases between the two ends. The CDR3 covers 17 residues. CDR3 DNA: TGTGCCAGCAGTTACGGTTGGGGGGGAGCGGCGTTAACTTGGGCTTTCTTT. Encoded protein: CASSYGWGGAALTWAFF.

The DNA for the CDR3 is TGCAGCGTTGAAATTGCAACTAGCGGGGGCTACGGGGATGAGCAGTTCTTC. Translating gives CSVEIATSGGYGDEQFF. The chain is built from TRBV29-1 and TRBJ2-1; 11 nucleotides agree with TRBD2. The germline gives CDR1 SQVTM, CDR2 ANQGSEA. J was trimmed by 8 bases and V by 2 bases; bases with no gene match: 14. The CDR3 is made up of 17 amino acids.

The chain employs TRBV12-5 and TRBJ2-3; D is possibly TRBD2 (6 bases). The CDR3 sequence is 12 residues long. Germline values: CDR1 LGHNT, CDR2 FRNRAP. V dropped 9 bases and J dropped 4 bases, with 11 bases sitting between them. This CDR3 is CASDTGADTQYF. CDR3 sequence (DNA): TGTGCTAGCGACACGGGAGCAGATACGCAGTATTTT. Full variable domain (remainder filled in from reference TRBV12-5 and TRBJ2-3): DARVTQTPRHKVTEMGQEVTMRCQPILGHNTVFWYRQTMMQGLELLAYFRNRAPLDDSGMPKDRFSAEMPDATLATLKIQPSEPRDSAVYFCASDTGADTQYFGPGTRLTVL.

The V call is TRBV30, the J call TRBJ2-7; no clear D gene. Germline CDR1 is GTSNPN and CDR2 is SVGIG (reference sequence). The CDR3 is 12 residues long. Trimming shortened V by 1 base and J by 2 bases, and 6 bases separated the two germline ends. Here the CDR3 reads CAWSALTYEQYF. CDR3 coding DNA: TGTGCCTGGAGTGCCCTAACCTACGAGCAGTACTTC.

The V and J genes are TRBV18 and TRBJ1-2; D may be TRBD1 (5 bases). V dropped 0 bases and J dropped 1 base, with 6 bases sitting between them. Germline assignment: CDR1 KGHSH and CDR2 LQKENI. There are 14 residues in the CDR3. CDR3 sequence (DNA): TGTGCCAGCTCACCACCGACAGTTAACTATGGCTACACCTTC. Its translation: CASSPPTVNYGYTF.

This clone came up once. The chain has TRBV5-6 and TRBJ2-5, with D maybe TRBD2 (5 bases). Trimming shortened V by 4 bases and J by 1 base, and 11 bases separated the two germline ends. The length of the CDR3 is 14 residues. From germline, CDR1 is SGHDT and CDR2 YYEEEE. This chain's CDR3 is CASSGRLLQETQYF. CDR3 coding DNA: TGTGCCAGCAGCGGCAGACTACTCCAAGAGACCCAGTACTTC.

V and J are TRBV2 and TRBJ1-1; 8 bases match TRBD1. Germline CDR1 is SNHLY and CDR2 is FYNNEI. The CDR3 runs 13 residues. The V and J ends lost 1 base and 10 bases, in that order; junction bases with no gene match: 5. CDR3 nucleotide sequence: TGTGCCAGCAGTGAAGTCCAGGGGGCGGGAGCTTTCTTT. It yields the protein CASSEVQGAGAFF.

The V gene is TRBV6-2 or TRBV6-3, the J gene TRBJ2-5, with D possibly TRBD1 on 6 matching bases. CDR3 length: 16 residues. Trimming removed 2 bases from V and 2 bases from J, with 15 bases in between. CDR1 is MNHEY, CDR2 SVGEGT, per germline. The CDR3 here is CASSYPTGSGQETQYF. CDR3 sequence (DNA): TGTGCCAGCAGTTACCCAACAGGGTCCGGGCAAGAGACCCAGTACTTC.

The rearrangement links TRBV2 to TRBJ2-7; TRBD1 aligns across 11 bases. V shed 5 bases and J 2 bases; nucleotides not matched to a gene: 11. Per germline, CDR1 SNHLY and CDR2 FYNNEI. The CDR3 runs to 17 residues. The CDR3 DNA reads TGTGCCAGCAGTCCCGGGACAGGGGGTTTTTCTACCTACGAGCAGTACTTC. It specifies CASSPGTGGFSTYEQYF.

The chain links TRBV7-2 to TRBJ1-2, with 9 bases fitting TRBD1. Per the germline V gene, CDR1 is SGHTA and CDR2 is FQGNSA. This CDR3 spans 15 amino acids. J was trimmed by 8 bases and V by 3 bases; bases with no gene match: 10. Written as DNA, the CDR3 is TGTGCCAGCAGCTTGGGACAGGGCGGATTCCGGGGCTACACCTTC. Amino acids: CASSLGQGGFRGYTF. Full variable domain (remainder filled in from reference TRBV7-2 and TRBJ1-2): GAGVSQSPSNKVTEKGKDVELRCDPISGHTALYWYRQSLGQGLEFLIYFQGNSAPDKSGLPSDRFSAERTGGSVSTLTIQRTQQEDSAVYLCASSLGQGGFRGYTFGSGTRLTVV.